This entry is about one T cell receptor beta chain. The data belong to a study of blood T cell repertoires in COVID-19. Overall study context: Spain, Italy and the United States supplied samples that represented acute and convalescent COVID-19. From T cells, B-cell-depleted T cells, or PBMCs came the material, which was cDNA or gDNA.

Original handling: For nucleated cells, counts were estimated from reference gene primer amplification. The repertoire was sequenced with immunoSEQ multiplex PCR; TCRdb's copy has only in-frame clones and lacks some. V, J and clone size derive from that table, while D and trimming were established from the DNA sequence. This table holds tens of thousands of clones, over 75% found once. The V end was cut by 4 bases, the J end by 1 base, with 14 bases between. This CDR3 comprises 15 residues. CDR1 and CDR2 (germline): SGDLS, YYNGEE. This TCR derives from a man aged 60 to 75 with acute or convalescent COVID-19. The rearrangement uses TRBV9 and TRBJ2-5, with a possible D match to TRBD1 (6 bases). Sequencing input: peripheral blood. The CDR3 spells CASSPNRVPQETQYF. CDR3 DNA sequence: TGTGCCAGCAGCCCGAACAGGGTTCCCCAAGAGACCCAGTACTTC.